These 28 T cell receptor beta chains came from one sample sequenced in a study of OX40 agonist ivuxolimab in advanced cancers. TCRdb's table, derived via immunoSEQ multiplex PCR, lists solely in-frame clones and lacks some. The repertoire holds roughly 58,000 clones, 84% seen once, with roughly 0.6% in the top ten. The sequencing here drew on CD4+ or CD8+ T cells sorted from blood, taken in a trial of the OX40 agonist ivuxolimab. These receptors were collected from an adult with an advanced solid tumor such as melanoma, head and neck, liver or kidney cancer.

A few counts support this clone. The chain is built from TRBV7-2 and TRBJ2-7; 8 bases map to TRBD1. The CDR3 runs 15 residues. V was pared by 1 base and J by 7 bases, with 9 bases of the junction left unmatched. The V gene's germline CDR1 is SGHTA and CDR2 FQGNSA. In nucleotides, the CDR3 is TGTGCCAGCAGCTTAGGCGGGCAGGGGGCTGAAGAGCAGTACTTC. Its protein is CASSLGGQGAEEQYF.

J is TRBJ1-4 and V is TRBV30; TRBD1 is a possible D gene (5 bases). Germline CDR1 and CDR2: GTSNPN and SVGIG (reference sequence). V dropped 0 bases and J dropped 8 bases, with 10 bases sitting between them. There are 13 residues in the CDR3. The CDR3 is CAWSVSGIEKLFF. As DNA, the CDR3 is TGTGCCTGGAGTGTGTCAGGGATCGAAAAACTGTTTTTT.

The chain combines TRBV5-1 with TRBJ2-3; 7 bases agree with TRBD2. CDR3 size: 16 residues. V lost 0 bases to trimming and J lost 1 base; unmatched junction nucleotides: 5. Germline lookup yields CDR1 SGHRS and CDR2 YFSETQ. CDR3 region: CASSLALAAGTDTQYF. The CDR3 bases are TGCGCCAGCAGCTTGGCCCTAGCGGCGGGCACAGATACGCAGTATTTT.

The genes are TRBV6-5 and TRBJ1-2; the D is unclear. CDR3 size: 11 residues. CDR1 is MNHEY and CDR2 is SVGAGI in the germline V gene. Trimming removed 7 bases from V and 4 bases from J, with 7 bases in between. The CDR3 region is CASTTFYGYTF. The DNA for the CDR3 is TGTGCCAGCACCACATTCTATGGCTACACCTTC.

The chain employs TRBV15 and TRBJ2-1; the match to TRBD2 covers 9 bases. J was trimmed by 6 bases and V by 0 bases; bases with no gene match: 12. The CDR3 contains 18 residues. Germline CDR1 LNHNV, CDR2 YYDKDF (reference sequence). CDR3 coding DNA: TGTGCCACCAGCAGAGATCTCCCGGCGGGAGGGCCGGGCAATGAGCAGTTCTTC. The encoded protein is CATSRDLPAGGPGNEQFF.

The chain uses TRBV11-2 and TRBJ2-6; D uncertain. Germline V gene sequence: CDR1 SGHAT, CDR2 FQNNGV. V lost 4 bases and J lost 0, with 7 bases in between. This CDR3 contains 15 residues. CDR3 in DNA: TGTGCCAGCAGCTCCAGCCACTCTGGGGCCAACGTCCTGACTTTC. Protein product: CASSSSHSGANVLTF.

This chain connects TRBV7-2 to TRBJ2-7, with D possibly matching TRBD1 (6 bases). Germline loops: CDR1 SGHTA, CDR2 FQGNSA. The CDR3 is made up of 13 amino acids. The ends were cut back, 5 bases at V and 6 bases at J, with 14 bases in the middle. The CDR3 loop reads CASSLGQAREQYF. The CDR3 bases are TGTGCCAGCAGCCTGGGACAAGCGCGCGAGCAGTACTTC. The full variable domain, with the rest looked up from reference TRBV7-2 and TRBJ2-7, is GAGVSQSPSNKVTEKGKDVELRCDPISGHTALYWYRQSLGQGLEFLIYFQGNSAPDKSGLPSDRFSAERTGGSVSTLTIQRTQQEDSAVYLCASSLGQAREQYFGPGTRLTVT.

The CDR3 here is CASSPGLNTEAFF. The CDR3 coding sequence is TGTGCCAGCTCACCAGGGTTAAACACTGAAGCTTTCTTT. The chain uses TRBV18 and TRBJ1-1; D uncertain. The CDR3 is 13 residues long. V lost 2 bases, J lost 2 bases, and 6 bases lay in between. Per the germline V gene, CDR1 is KGHSH and CDR2 is LQKENI.

This chain uses TRBV7-2 with TRBJ2-7; TRBD1 is a possible D gene (6 bases). CDR1 is SGHTA, CDR2 FQGNSA, per germline. V was clipped by 5 bases and J by 2 bases, with 7 bases between them. The CDR3 loop spans 12 amino acids. CDR3 loop: CASSQGPYEQYF. The CDR3 nucleotides are TGTGCCAGCAGCCAGGGGCCCTACGAGCAGTACTTC.

This rearrangement joins TRBV4-1 to TRBJ2-1, with 13 bases lining up with TRBD2. V lost 0 bases and J lost 5; bases outside the gene matches: 4. The CDR3 is 17 residues long. Germline loops: CDR1 MGHRA, CDR2 YSYEKL. In nucleotides, the CDR3 is TGCGCCAGCAGCCAAGAAAGGACTAGCGGGAGCAACAATGAGCAGTTCTTC. This sequence encodes CASSQERTSGSNNEQFF.

J is TRBJ1-5 and V is TRBV7-2; no firm D call. CDR1 is SGHTA and CDR2 is FQGNSA in the germline V gene. The CDR3 contains 14 residues. With 2 bases removed from V and 9 bases from J, the gap between germline ends came to 14 bases. The CDR3 DNA reads TGTGCCAGCAGCTTAAGCGGGGTCGGCGTGCCCCAGCATTTT. This encodes CASSLSGVGVPQHF.

The chain uses TRBV19 and TRBJ1-4, with 9 bases lining up with TRBD1. The junction had 6 bases not matched to a gene; V was cut back by 5 bases and J by 8 bases. Germline CDR1 is LNHDA and CDR2 is SQIVND (reference sequence). This CDR3 spans 14 amino acids. The CDR3 nucleotides are TGTGCCAGTAGTCTGGACAGGGGTGGCGAAAAACTGTTTTTT. Translated, it gives CASSLDRGGEKLFF.

This chain uses TRBV6-5 with TRBJ2-1; D call uncertain. The ends were cut back, 5 bases at V and 12 bases at J, with 17 bases in the middle. The germline gives CDR1 MNHEY, CDR2 SVGAGI. The CDR3 is 13 amino acids. CDR3 protein: CASSLDRAMGQFF. The DNA for the CDR3 is TGTGCCAGCAGTCTAGACCGGGCGATGGGGCAGTTCTTC.

The chain employs TRBV7-6 and TRBJ2-5, with 15 positions matching TRBD2. The CDR3 loop spans 18 amino acids. The V segment lost 6 bases and the J segment 0 bases; nucleotides outside the gene matches: 8. Germline V gene data show CDR1 as SGHVS and CDR2 as FNYEAQ. The CDR3 sequence is CASSPGLAGGQYQETQYF. As DNA, the CDR3 is TGTGCCAGCAGTCCGGGACTAGCGGGGGGTCAGTACCAAGAGACCCAGTACTTC.

J is TRBJ1-5 and V is TRBV6-5, with TRBD1 matching over 8 bases. V trimming: 4 bases; J trimming: 1 base; junction bases outside the gene matches: 6. This CDR3 has 16 amino acids. CDR1 is MNHEY and CDR2 is SVGAGI in the germline V gene. The CDR3 nucleotides read TGTGCCAGCAGTTTAGCAGGGGGCCAGAGCAATCAGCCCCAGCATTTT. Amino acid sequence: CASSLAGGQSNQPQHF.

This chain uses TRBV7-9 with TRBJ2-3; TRBD2 matches 11 bases. CDR1 is SEHNR, CDR2 FQNEAQ, per germline (reference sequence). J was trimmed by 3 bases and V by 4 bases; bases with no gene match: 3. The CDR3 has 15 residues. CDR3 amino acids: CASSSSGRRTDTQYF. CDR3 in DNA: TGTGCCAGCAGCTCTAGCGGGAGGAGGACAGATACGCAGTATTTT.

This chain uses TRBV28 with TRBJ1-4; tentatively, D is TRBD1 (5 bases). Germline V gene data show CDR1 as MDHEN and CDR2 as SYDVKM. The length of the CDR3 is 15 residues. Trimming cost V 1 base and J 0 bases, with 6 bases left between them. CDR3 protein: CASSLSGATNEKLFF. CDR3 bases: TGTGCCAGCAGTTTATCGGGGGCAACTAATGAAAAACTGTTTTTT.

The chain employs TRBV11-2 and TRBJ2-7, with D perhaps TRBD1 (6 bases). The germline V gene encodes CDR1 SGHAT and CDR2 FQNNGV. The V end was cut by 6 bases, the J end by 0 bases, with 15 bases between. This CDR3 is 15 amino acids long. The CDR3 loop is CASRETGLNSYEQYF. CDR3 DNA: TGTGCCAGCAGAGAGACAGGTCTGAACTCCTACGAGCAGTACTTC.

The chain carries TRBV30 and TRBJ2-7; D ambiguous. Germline CDR1 reads GTSNPN; CDR2 reads SVGIG (reference sequence). The CDR3 length is 14 residues. The ends were cut back, 2 bases at V and 7 bases at J, with 18 bases in the middle. The CDR3 coding sequence is TGTGCCTGGAGTCACGGGTCCCTGGCGGAGGAGCAGTACTTC. Translated: CAWSHGSLAEEQYF.

This chain joins TRBV7-9 and TRBJ2-1; the match to TRBD1 covers 10 bases. The CDR3 contains 15 residues. The V segment lost 5 bases and the J segment 10 bases; nucleotides outside the gene matches: 11. From germline, CDR1 is SEHNR and CDR2 FQNEAQ (reference sequence). CDR3 loop: CASSTGTGVLGEQFF. The CDR3 coding sequence is TGTGCCAGCAGCACCGGGACAGGGGTCTTGGGGGAGCAGTTCTTC.

The genes are TRBV28 and TRBJ2-3; 7 bases match TRBD1. V shed 6 bases, J shed 1 base, and the junction held 7 bases outside the gene matches. The CDR3 sequence is 15 residues long. Germline loops: CDR1 MDHEN, CDR2 SYDVKM. The CDR3 bases are TGTGCCAGCAGCTGGGCCGGGACAGGCACAGATACGCAGTATTTT. Translated, it gives CASSWAGTGTDTQYF. Using reference TRBV28 and TRBJ2-3 for the parts outside the CDR3, the full variable domain is DVKVTQSSRYLVKRTGEKVFLECVQDMDHENMFWYRQDPGLGLRLIYFSYDVKMKEKGDIPEGYSVSREKKERFSLILESASTNQTSMYLCASSWAGTGTDTQYFGPGTRLTVL.

The rearrangement links TRBV30 to TRBJ2-5; 13 nucleotides agree with TRBD2. The germline gives CDR1 GTSNPN, CDR2 SVGIG (reference sequence). The CDR3 spans 18 residues. Trimming at V came to 2 bases and at J to 5 bases, leaving 14 bases not matched to a gene. CDR3 in amino acids: CAWSSSGLAGERSETQYF. DNA of the CDR3: TGTGCCTGGAGTTCCTCTGGACTAGCGGGAGAACGGAGTGAGACCCAGTACTTC.

Written as DNA, the CDR3 is TGTGCCAGCAGTTACTCGACTAGCGCCCCCGAGCAGTACTTC. Its translation: CASSYSTSAPEQYF. The rearrangement uses TRBV6-6 and TRBJ2-7, with TRBD2 matching 8 bases. The length of the CDR3 is 14 residues. CDR1 and CDR2 from the germline V gene are MNHNY and SVGAGI (reference sequence). The trim removed 0 bases at V and 6 bases at J, leaving 4 bases unmatched.

The chain employs TRBV27 and TRBJ2-6; D is unresolved. V gave up 5 bases and J gave up 2 bases, with 10 bases separating them. Germline CDR1 and CDR2: MNHEY and SMNVEV (reference sequence). The CDR3 sequence is 15 residues long. The CDR3 sequence is CASSLTVTGANVLTF. The CDR3 DNA sequence: TGTGCCAGCAGTCTTACAGTAACTGGGGCCAACGTCCTGACTTTC.

The chain couples TRBV15 to TRBJ2-2; no firm D call. From germline, CDR1 is LNHNV and CDR2 YYDKDF (reference sequence). V was pared by 0 bases and J by 1 base, with 9 bases between. This CDR3 has 16 residues. The CDR3 protein is CATSRDGWENTGELFF. DNA for the CDR3: TGTGCCACCAGCAGAGATGGATGGGAGAACACCGGGGAGCTGTTTTTT.

This chain uses TRBV19 with TRBJ1-1; the D is unclear. Germline CDR1 LNHDA, CDR2 SQIVND (reference sequence). The CDR3 spans 13 residues. V gave up 5 bases and J gave up 4 bases, with 11 bases separating them. The CDR3 DNA follows: TGTGCCAGTAGTGGGAGCGTGGGCACTGAAGCTTTCTTT. Protein sequence: CASSGSVGTEAFF.

The rearrangement uses TRBV7-3 and TRBJ2-2, with D perhaps matching TRBD2 (7 bases). V lost 8 bases, J lost 2 bases, and 9 bases lay in between. CDR1 SGHTA and CDR2 FQGTGA come from the germline V gene. The CDR3 has 13 residues. CDR3 sequence (DNA): TGTGCCAGCCGCGGGGGCAACACCGGGGAGCTGTTTTTT. Translated, it gives CASRGGNTGELFF. The whole variable domain, filled in from reference TRBV7-3 and TRBJ2-2, reads GAGVSQTPSNKVTEKGKYVELRCDPISGHTALYWYRQSLGQGPEFLIYFQGTGAADDSGLPNDRFFAVRPEGSVSTLKIQRTERGDSAVYLCASRGGNTGELFFGEGSRLTVL.

The chain carries TRBV5-1 and TRBJ2-7; 9 nucleotides match TRBD2. Germline V gene data show CDR1 as SGHRS and CDR2 as YFSETQ. V dropped 4 bases and J dropped 0; count of bases not matched to a gene: 11. CDR3 length equals 17 residues. Written as DNA, the CDR3 is TGCGCCAGCAGCCTAAGGAGAAGGACTAGCGACTCCTACGAGCAGTACTTC. It is translated as CASSLRRRTSDSYEQYF.